Below, one T cell receptor beta chain is given with its context. What it binds is unknown. This entry belongs to a study of response to subunit inactivated influenza vaccine. Study-level results: The authors offered the suggestion that each seasonal influenza vaccination recruits few new T cells.

TCRdb used MiXCR to reprocess the RT-PCR reads, holding one entry per CDR3 protein. Of about 780,000 distinct CDR3 sequences listed, around 18% are singletons. This sequence was found in a man in his forties or fifties who received an inactivated influenza vaccine. This sample comprised PBMCs from blood, obtained 4 to 6 days after vaccination.

This chain's CDR3 is CASRKQGTQETQYF. CDR3 bases: TGTGCCAGCAGAAAACAGGGCACTCAAGAGACCCAGTACTTC. The chain employs TRBV28 and TRBJ2-5; D is perhaps TRBD1 (6 bases). The V gene's germline CDR1 is MDHEN and CDR2 SYDVKM. The CDR3 spans 14 residues. Trimming stripped 6 bases from V and 2 bases from J, with 13 bases between.